This T cell receptor beta chain was obtained from a study of blood T cell repertoires in COVID-19 (dated by TCRdb to about 2020). About the study as a whole: Samples covering the acute and convalescent phases of COVID-19 were provided by collaborators in the United States, Italy and Spain. The sample metadata nearly always contained a de-identified subject ID, COVID-19 status, age in years and sex. The repertoires were released in a freely available public database intended as a resource for research on the immune response to SARS-CoV-2. HLA class I and class II types, where available, came from metadata supplied by the sample provider rather than from assay-based typing. Deeply sampled blood TCRbeta repertoires from subjects exposed to, actively infected with, or recovered from COVID-19 were included in the dataset. The prospective study material was composed of cDNA or gDNA derived from T cells, B-cell-depleted T cells, or PBMCs. Samples were obtained from the ongoing ImmuneRACE study (first 160 participants) and from about 1,300 subjects provided by 6 global collaborators. What the authors observed across the whole study: The quantity of clinical and demographic metadata differed by source and by participant and was supplied without curation.

As to this clone: The antigen it recognizes is unknown. Per-nucleotide qualities are absent, and no much larger clonotype sits a single base away.

Its CDR3 holds 13 amino acids, cysteine through phenylalanine. Only CDR3 DNA is held: 39 bases, read in frame from base 1. V is clipped by 3 bases and J by 6 bases, and the sequence between their germline boundaries is 11 bases long. The immunoSEQ Assay, a bias-controlled multiplex PCR, was used to amplify TCRbeta CDR3 regions from genomic DNA. Per the original workflow: The number of nucleated cells in each sample was estimated by amplification of reference gene primers within the assay. To quantify the absolute abundance of each unique TCRbeta CDR3 rearrangement, sequence reads were collapsed and filtered. For each sample, productive Simpson clonality was calculated by taking the square root of Simpson's diversity index across productive rearrangements. TCRdb took over this immuneACCESS table, retaining in-frame rearrangements with V and J assigned. Such tables are incomplete; in checked studies, under half of the missing clones stem from an unresolved V gene, and the remainder is unexplained. That table furnishes V, J and clone size, whereas the DNA furnished D and trimming. The sample has 85,000 to 130,000 clones on record, roughly nine tenths of them singletons. The ten largest account for 5.1% of the sample.

Collaborating institutions collected whole blood in K2EDTA tubes following their own protocols. For TCRbeta analysis, collaborators shipped samples as frozen whole blood, isolated PBMCs, or DNA extracted from either of those sample types. This clonotype was obtained from a human donor in a cohort sampled during active COVID-19. The sequenced material came from peripheral blood. The chain joins TRBV12-3 or TRBV12-4 to TRBJ1-2; the best D guess is TRBD1, with 5 bases matching. The DNA sequence reads TGTGCCAGCAGTTTTCAGGGAGGGAATGGCTACACCTTC. It translates to CASSFQGGNGYTF.